This T cell receptor (beta chain) was captured by sequencing in a study of blood T cell repertoires in COVID-19. Background on the study: The study drew acute and convalescent COVID-19 samples from the United States, Italy and Spain. The analysed material was cDNA or gDNA that came from T cells, B-cell-depleted T cells, or PBMCs.

Losses at the gene ends were 5 bases for V and 0 bases for J; bases not matched to a gene: 7. The CDR3 is 17 residues long. Germline CDR1 is MNHNY and CDR2 is SVGAGI (reference sequence). Per the original data handling: It was from reference gene primer amplification that nucleated cell counts were estimated. TCRdb's table, derived via immunoSEQ multiplex PCR, lists solely in-frame clones and lacks some. V and J calls and clone size are given by that table; D and trimming were obtained from the DNA. Of approximately 410,000 clones listed, approximately 90% were seen once; the top ten hold over 1.3%. The sample comprised peripheral blood. This TCR was recovered from a woman aged 25-40 years with active or convalescent COVID-19. The V gene is TRBV6-6, the J gene TRBJ2-1; 10 bases fit TRBD2. The CDR3 DNA is TGTGCCAGCAGTCTACTAGCGGGGCAGACCTCCTACAATGAGCAGTTCTTC. Translated, it gives CASSLLAGQTSYNEQFF.